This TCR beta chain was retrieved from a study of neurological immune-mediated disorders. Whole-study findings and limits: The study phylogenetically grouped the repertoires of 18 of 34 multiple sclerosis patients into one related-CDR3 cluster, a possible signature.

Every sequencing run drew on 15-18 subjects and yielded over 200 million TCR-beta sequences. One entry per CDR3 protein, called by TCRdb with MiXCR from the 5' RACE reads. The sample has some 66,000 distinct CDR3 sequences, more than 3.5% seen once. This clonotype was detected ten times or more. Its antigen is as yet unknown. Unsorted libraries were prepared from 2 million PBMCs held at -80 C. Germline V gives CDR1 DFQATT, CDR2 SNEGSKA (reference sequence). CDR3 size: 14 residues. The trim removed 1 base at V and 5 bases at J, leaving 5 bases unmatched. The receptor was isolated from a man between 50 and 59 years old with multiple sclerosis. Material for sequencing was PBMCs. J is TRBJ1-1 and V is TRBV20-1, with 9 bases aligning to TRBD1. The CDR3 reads CSARVGDRVTEAFF. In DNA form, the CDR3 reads TGCAGTGCTAGAGTGGGGGACAGGGTAACTGAAGCTTTCTTT.